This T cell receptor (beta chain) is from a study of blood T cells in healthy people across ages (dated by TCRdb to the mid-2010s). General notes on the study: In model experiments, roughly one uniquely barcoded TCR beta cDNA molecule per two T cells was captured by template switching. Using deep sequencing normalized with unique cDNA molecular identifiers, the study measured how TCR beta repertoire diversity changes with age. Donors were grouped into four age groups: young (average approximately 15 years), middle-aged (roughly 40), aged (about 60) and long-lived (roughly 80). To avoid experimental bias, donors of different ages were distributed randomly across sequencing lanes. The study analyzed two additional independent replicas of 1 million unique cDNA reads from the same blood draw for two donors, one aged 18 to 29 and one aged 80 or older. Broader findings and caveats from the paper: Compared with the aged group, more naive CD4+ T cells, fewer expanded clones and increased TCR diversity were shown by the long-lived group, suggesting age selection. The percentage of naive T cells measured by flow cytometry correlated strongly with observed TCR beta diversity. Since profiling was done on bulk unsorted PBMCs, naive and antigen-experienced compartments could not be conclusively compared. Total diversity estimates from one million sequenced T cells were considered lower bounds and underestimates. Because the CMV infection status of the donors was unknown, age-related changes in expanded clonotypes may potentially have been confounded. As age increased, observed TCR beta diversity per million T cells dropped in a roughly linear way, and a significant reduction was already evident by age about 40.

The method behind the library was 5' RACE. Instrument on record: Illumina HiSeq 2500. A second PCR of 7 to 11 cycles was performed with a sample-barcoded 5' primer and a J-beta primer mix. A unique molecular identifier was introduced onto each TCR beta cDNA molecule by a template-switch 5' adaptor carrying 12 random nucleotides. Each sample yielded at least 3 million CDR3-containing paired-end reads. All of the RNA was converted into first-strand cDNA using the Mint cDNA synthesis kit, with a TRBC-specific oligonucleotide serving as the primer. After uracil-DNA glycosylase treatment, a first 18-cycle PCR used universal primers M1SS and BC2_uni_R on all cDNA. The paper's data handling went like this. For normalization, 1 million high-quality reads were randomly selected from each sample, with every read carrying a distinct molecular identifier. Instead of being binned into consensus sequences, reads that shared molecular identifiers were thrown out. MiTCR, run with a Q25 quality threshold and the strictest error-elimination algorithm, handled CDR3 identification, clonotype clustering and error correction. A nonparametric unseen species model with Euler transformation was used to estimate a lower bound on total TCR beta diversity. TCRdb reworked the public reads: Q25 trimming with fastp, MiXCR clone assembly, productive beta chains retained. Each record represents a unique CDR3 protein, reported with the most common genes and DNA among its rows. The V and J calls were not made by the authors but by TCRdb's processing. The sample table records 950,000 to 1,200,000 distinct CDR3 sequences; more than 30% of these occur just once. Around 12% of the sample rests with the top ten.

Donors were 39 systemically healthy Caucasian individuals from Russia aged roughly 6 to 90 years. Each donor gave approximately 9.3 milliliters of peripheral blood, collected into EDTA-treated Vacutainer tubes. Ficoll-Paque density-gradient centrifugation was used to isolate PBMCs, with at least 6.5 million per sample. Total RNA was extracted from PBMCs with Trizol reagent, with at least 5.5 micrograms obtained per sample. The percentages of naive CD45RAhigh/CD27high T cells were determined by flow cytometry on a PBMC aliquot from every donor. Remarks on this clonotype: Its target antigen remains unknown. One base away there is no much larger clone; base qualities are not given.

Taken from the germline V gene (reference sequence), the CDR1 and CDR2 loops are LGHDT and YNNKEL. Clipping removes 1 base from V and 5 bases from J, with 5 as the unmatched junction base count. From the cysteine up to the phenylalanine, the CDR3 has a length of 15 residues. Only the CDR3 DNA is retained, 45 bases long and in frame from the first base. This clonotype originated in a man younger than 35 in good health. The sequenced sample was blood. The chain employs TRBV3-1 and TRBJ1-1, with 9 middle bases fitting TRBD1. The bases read TGTGCCAGCAGCCAAGTGACAGGGGGAGATACTGAAGCTTTCTTT. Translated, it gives CASSQVTGGDTEAFF.